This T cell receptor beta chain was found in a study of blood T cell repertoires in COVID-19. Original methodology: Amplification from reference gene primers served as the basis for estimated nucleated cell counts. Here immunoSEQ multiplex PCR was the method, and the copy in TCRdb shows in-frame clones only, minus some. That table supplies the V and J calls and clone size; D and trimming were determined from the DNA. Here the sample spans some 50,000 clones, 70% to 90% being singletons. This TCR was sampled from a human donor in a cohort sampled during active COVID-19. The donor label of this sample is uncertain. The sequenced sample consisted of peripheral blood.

This chain's CDR3 is CASSALGGMVYEQYF. DNA of the CDR3: TGTGCCAGCAGCGCACTGGGGGGGATGGTCTACGAGCAGTACTTC. The chain combines TRBV2 with TRBJ2-7; TRBD2 aligns across 7 bases. The CDR3 loop spans 15 amino acids. The trim removed 6 bases at V and 3 bases at J, leaving 11 bases unmatched. Germline V CDR1 and CDR2: SNHLY, FYNNEI.